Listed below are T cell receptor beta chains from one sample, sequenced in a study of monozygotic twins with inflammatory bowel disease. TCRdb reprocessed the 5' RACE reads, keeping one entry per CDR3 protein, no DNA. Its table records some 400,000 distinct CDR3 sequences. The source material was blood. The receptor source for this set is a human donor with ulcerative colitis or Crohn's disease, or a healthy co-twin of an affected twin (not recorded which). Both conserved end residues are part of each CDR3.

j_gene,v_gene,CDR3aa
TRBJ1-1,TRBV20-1,CSARWDILSEAFF
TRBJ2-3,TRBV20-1,CSARSYARGATDTQYF
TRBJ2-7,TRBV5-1,CASSLDMREGVYEQYF
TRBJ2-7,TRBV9,CASSVAGGTYEQYF
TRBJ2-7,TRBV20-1,CTPWGTGADEQYF
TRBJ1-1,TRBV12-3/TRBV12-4,CASSLFGPNAEAFF
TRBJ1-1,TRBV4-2,CASSQTGTNTEVFF
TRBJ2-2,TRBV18,CASSPPMAGGQNTGELFF
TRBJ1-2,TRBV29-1,CSVMTAVYGYTF
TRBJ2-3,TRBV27,CASRAIAGGFADTQYF
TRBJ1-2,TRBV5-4,CASSGASYGYTF
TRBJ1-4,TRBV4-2,CASSQKGQSTNEKLFF
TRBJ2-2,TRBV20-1,CSAVGGRELFF
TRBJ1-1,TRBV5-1,CASSEGLNTEAFF
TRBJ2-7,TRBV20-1,CSAPGPGTYEQYF
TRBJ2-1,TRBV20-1,CSARDQRGGRGSYNEQFF
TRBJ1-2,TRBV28,CASTLGGARIKNGYTF
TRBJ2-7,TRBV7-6,CASSVLAGDYEQYF
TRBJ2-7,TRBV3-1,CASRSEVGVEQYF
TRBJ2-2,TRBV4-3,CASSQAVAGELFF
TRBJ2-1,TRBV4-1,CASSQGRRERSYNEQFF
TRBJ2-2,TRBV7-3,CASRQMVNTGELFF
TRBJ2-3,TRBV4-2,CASGAGHTDTQYF
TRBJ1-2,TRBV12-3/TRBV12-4,CASSLGRGYTF
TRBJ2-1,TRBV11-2,CASSVSSGGNNEQFF
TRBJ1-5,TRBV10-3,CAISESKDQPQHF
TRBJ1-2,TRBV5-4,CASSGRAAAFGYTF
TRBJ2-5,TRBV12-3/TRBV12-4,CASSLSSSGGVGETQYF
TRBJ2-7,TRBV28,CASRGPYEQYF
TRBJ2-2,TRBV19,CASSGTGPRVTGELFF
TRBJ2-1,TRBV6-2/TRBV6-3,CASSPIAPSYNEQFF
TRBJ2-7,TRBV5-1,CASSYETSGDYEQYF
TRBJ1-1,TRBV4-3,CASSQEGPQYMNTEAFF
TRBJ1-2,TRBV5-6,CASSLKQGPANYGYTF
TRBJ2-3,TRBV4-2,CASVGGRVTTDTQYF
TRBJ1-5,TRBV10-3,CAIGTSGNQPQHF
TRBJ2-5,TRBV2,CASSKQGLQETQYF
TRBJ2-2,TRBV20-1,CSAIAGGSSGELFF
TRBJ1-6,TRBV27,CASSPPRGLGSSPLHF
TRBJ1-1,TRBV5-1,CASTPIQGMNTEAFF
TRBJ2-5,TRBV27,CASSGRGWQTQYF
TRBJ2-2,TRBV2,CARVEETGELFF
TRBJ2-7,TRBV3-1,CASRDTGVYEQYF
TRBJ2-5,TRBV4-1,CASSQVDQYQETQYF
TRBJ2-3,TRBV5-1,CASSLQGLGTDTQYF
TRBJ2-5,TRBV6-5,CASSYSWGSGTQYF
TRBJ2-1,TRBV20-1,CSARVPGGSSYNEQFF
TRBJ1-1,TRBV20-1,CSARDLAGRNTEAFF
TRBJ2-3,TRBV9,CASSVGGGSTDTQYF
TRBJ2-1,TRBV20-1,CSAREGGAGPYNEQFF
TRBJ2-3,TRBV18,CASSPRDSTDTQCF